The source of this T cell receptor (beta chain) is a study of vaccination and CD4 T cells after COVID-19. The assay that was used to sequence DNA from cultured CD4+ T cells was the Oncomine TCR Beta short-read assay. Researchers extracted genomic DNA from CD4+ T cells that had been cultured. Each CDR3 protein gets one entry after TCRdb re-called the PCR reads with MiXCR. Of fewer than 7,500 distinct CDR3 sequences listed, over 70% are singletons. With respect to this clonotype: Its antigen is unknown.

Treatment in this sample: approximately nine-day PBMC culture with coronavirus spike peptide pools or control peptides (ViraFEST assay). Collection of the unexposed donor's CD4+ T cells took place before the COVID-19 pandemic (2011-2018). CDR3 length: 13 residues. The V end was cut by 6 bases, the J end by 3 bases, with 12 bases between. The genes are TRBV23-1 and TRBJ2-7; no clear D. TRBV23-1 is assigned to the ORF class and has an uncertain function. The sequenced material came from CD4+ T cells from blood, cultured in vitro. The receptor's source is a human donor in good health. CDR3 amino acids: CASRYDTDYEQYF. In nucleotides, the CDR3 is TGCGCCAGCAGGTACGACACGGACTACGAGCAGTACTTC.